This T cell receptor beta chain was obtained from a study of long-term antiretroviral therapy in people with HIV. Inclusion required at least two post-ART and at least one pre-ART PBMC samples. Run at survey level, the immunoSEQ assay was version v3.0. Only in-frame clones appear in the TCRdb table, and some are missing; sequencing was by immunoSEQ multiplex PCR. The sample includes roughly 19,000 clones, about 91% of them seen just once. The CDR3 spans 14 residues. V was clipped by 5 bases and J by 5 bases, with 15 bases between them. CDR1 MNHEY and CDR2 SMNVEV come from the germline V gene (reference sequence).

This clonotype was obtained from a man aged 18 to 35 with HIV. Sequenced here: unsorted PBMCs, sampled 2.1 years after starting antiretroviral therapy. J is TRBJ1-1 and V is TRBV27; unclear D gene. CDR3 DNA: TGTGCCAGCAGTCTGAGCCCCTGGGGTACTGAAGCTTTCTTT. This codes for CASSLSPWGTEAFF.